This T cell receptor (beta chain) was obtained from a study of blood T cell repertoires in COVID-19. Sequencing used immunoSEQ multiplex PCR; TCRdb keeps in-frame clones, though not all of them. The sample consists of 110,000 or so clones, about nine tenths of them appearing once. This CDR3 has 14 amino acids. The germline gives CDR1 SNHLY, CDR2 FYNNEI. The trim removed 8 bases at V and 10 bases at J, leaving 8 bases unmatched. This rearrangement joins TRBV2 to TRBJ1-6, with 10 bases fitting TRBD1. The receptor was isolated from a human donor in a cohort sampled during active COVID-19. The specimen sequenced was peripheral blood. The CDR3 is CASATGQGNSPLHF. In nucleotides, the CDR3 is TGTGCCAGCGCTACGGGACAGGGGAACTCACCCCTCCACTTT.